The present entry profiles one TCR beta chain with its context. Its target is not known. The sample is drawn from a study of Graves' ophthalmopathy and Graves' hyperthyroidism. Looking at the study overall: Untreated patients at initial diagnosis provided peripheral blood. Overall study findings and caveats: Using 13 signatures, a model distinguished ophthalmopathy from stable hyperthyroidism, reaching about 90% sensitivity and approximately 81% specificity.

CDR3 regions of TCR beta were amplified from RNA transcripts. Scientists carried out first-round RT-PCR using HTBI primers and then a second-round multiplex PCR. Each CDR3 protein gets one entry after TCRdb re-called the multiplex PCR reads with MiXCR. The data hold around 670,000 distinct CDR3 sequences, with 40% observed a single time. Ophthalmopathic donors had moderate-to-severe activity, CAS ≥3 and NOSPECS ≥4, with disease that had lasted under 3 months. The authors used Ficoll-Paque density gradient centrifugation to separate PBMCs. The input was approximately 10 ml of fresh peripheral blood. The source is an adult man with Graves' ophthalmopathy. The material sequenced was peripheral blood.

CDR3 nucleotide sequence: TGTGCCAGCAGCCAATCTGACAGAACAGATACGCAGTATTTT. Translation: CASSQSDRTDTQYF. This chain links TRBV7-8 with TRBJ2-3; a possible D gene is TRBD1 (5 bases). There are 14 residues in the CDR3. Between the trimmed V and J ends, which lost 5 bases and 3 bases, there was a span of 12 bases. In germline, CDR1 is SGHVS, CDR2 FQNEAQ.